The rows below give T cell receptor beta chains drawn from one sample of a study of shared clonotypes between healthy human individuals. The repertoire was sequenced with immunoSEQ multiplex PCR; TCRdb's copy has only in-frame clones and lacks some. This table holds about 2 million clones, approximately 95% found once. The material sequenced was naive CD8+ T cells sorted from blood. These receptors were taken from a man between 18 and 29 years old in good health. The CDR3 runs from the conserved cysteine through the conserved F or W.

v_gene	CDR3aa
TRBV2	CASSVNSRDRSNQPQHF
TRBV4-3	CASSQVSGLQPQHF
TRBV29-1	CSVVPPSSYEQYF
TRBV27	CASSRTLRGGGVGTGELFF
TRBV2	CASSVGRADNEQFF
TRBV10-2	CASSFRGNEQFF
TRBV7-7	CASSLWGPGTGELFF
TRBV19	CASSRLAGYNEQFF
TRBV9	CASSVDPHREGATNEKLFF
TRBV19	CASSIRQGDEQYF
TRBV27	CASSNPGQGSYEQYF